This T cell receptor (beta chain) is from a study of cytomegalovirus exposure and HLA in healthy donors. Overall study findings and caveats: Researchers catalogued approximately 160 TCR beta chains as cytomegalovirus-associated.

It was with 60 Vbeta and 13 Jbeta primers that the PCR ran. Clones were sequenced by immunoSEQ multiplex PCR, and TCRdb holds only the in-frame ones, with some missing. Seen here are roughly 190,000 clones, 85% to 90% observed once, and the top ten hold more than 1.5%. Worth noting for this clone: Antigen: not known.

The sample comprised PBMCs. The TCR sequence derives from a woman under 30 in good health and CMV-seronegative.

CDR3 loop: CASSLGGTGVSGELFF. The CDR3 nucleotides read TGTGCCAGCAGCTTAGGAGGGACAGGGGTATCCGGGGAGCTGTTTTTT. The chain joins TRBV7-2 to TRBJ2-2, with 10 bases lining up with TRBD1. Germline lookup yields CDR1 SGHTA and CDR2 FQGNSA. This CDR3 region has 16 residues. V lost 1 base to trimming and J lost 6 bases; unmatched junction nucleotides: 5.